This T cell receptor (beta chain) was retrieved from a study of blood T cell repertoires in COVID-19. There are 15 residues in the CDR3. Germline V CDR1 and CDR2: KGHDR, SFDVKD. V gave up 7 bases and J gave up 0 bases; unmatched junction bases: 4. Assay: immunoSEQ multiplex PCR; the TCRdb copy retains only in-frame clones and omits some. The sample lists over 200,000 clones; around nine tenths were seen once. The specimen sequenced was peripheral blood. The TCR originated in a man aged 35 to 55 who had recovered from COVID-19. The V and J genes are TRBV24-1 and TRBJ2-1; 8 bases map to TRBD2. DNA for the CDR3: TGTGCCACCAGCCCCGGGAGGGCCTCCTACAATGAGCAGTTCTTC. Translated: CATSPGRASYNEQFF.